The clone carrying this T cell receptor beta chain was seen a few times. This record comes from a study of blood T cell repertoires in COVID-19. Study in general: Samples of COVID-19 (acute and convalescent) were obtained from the United States, Italy and Spain.

V shed 6 bases and J 2 bases; nucleotides not matched to a gene: 6. CDR1 is SQVTM and CDR2 is ANQGSEA in the germline V gene. The CDR3 is 13 residues long. Authors' data handling: Amplification of reference gene primers provided the estimated nucleated cell counts. TCRdb's copy holds only in-frame clones and misses some; the assay was immunoSEQ multiplex PCR. V and J calls plus clone size are reproduced from that table; the DNA served to infer D and trimming. The top ten hold roughly 1.5% of the sample, which has 150,000 or so clones, around 79% seen once. Sequences were obtained from peripheral blood. The V gene is TRBV29-1, the J gene TRBJ1-2; 7 nucleotides match TRBD1. The sequence came from a man older than 75 with acute or convalescent COVID-19. The CDR3 spells CSVAQGDNYGYTF. CDR3 in DNA: TGCAGCGTGGCTCAGGGGGACAACTATGGCTACACCTTC. Full variable domain (rest looked up from reference TRBV29-1 and TRBJ1-2): SAVISQKPSRDICQRGTSLTIQCQVDSQVTMMFWYRQQPGQSLTLIATANQGSEATYESGFVIDKFPISRPNLTFSTLTVSNMSPEDSSIYLCSVAQGDNYGYTFGSGTRLTVV.